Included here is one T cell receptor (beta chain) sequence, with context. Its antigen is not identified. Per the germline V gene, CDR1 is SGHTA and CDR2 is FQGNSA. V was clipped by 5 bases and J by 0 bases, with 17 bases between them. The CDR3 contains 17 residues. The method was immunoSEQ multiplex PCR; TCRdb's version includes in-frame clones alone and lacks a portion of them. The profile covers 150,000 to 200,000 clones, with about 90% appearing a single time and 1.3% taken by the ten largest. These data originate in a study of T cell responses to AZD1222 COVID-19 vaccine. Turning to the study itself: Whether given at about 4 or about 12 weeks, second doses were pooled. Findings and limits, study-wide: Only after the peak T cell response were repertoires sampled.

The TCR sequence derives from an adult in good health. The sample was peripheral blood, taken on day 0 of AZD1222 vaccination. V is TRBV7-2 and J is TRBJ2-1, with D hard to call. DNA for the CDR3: TGTGCCAGCAGCCGCCGGGCTCTAGGGCTCTCCTACAATGAGCAGTTCTTC. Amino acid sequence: CASSRRALGLSYNEQFF.